The 32 T cell receptor beta chains below all came from one sample that was sequenced in a study of blood T cell repertoires in COVID-19. Measured with immunoSEQ multiplex PCR; TCRdb has only the in-frame clones, and not every one. The sample consists of around 370,000 clones, about 89% of them appearing once. Sequencing input: peripheral blood. The source is a woman aged 45-59 years with COVID-19, enrolled during active disease.

This clone has only a few counts. The chain's CDR3 is CASSLGGTNYGYTF. The CDR3 nucleotides are TGCGCCAGCAGCTTGGGCGGAACTAACTATGGCTACACCTTC. The chain combines TRBV5-1 with TRBJ1-2; the D is unclear. In germline, CDR1 is SGHRS, CDR2 YFSETQ. This CDR3 spans 14 amino acids. V dropped 0 bases and J dropped 0 bases, with 6 bases sitting between them.

The chain employs TRBV3-1 (or the pseudogene TRBV3-2) and TRBJ2-7; D call uncertain. CDR1 and CDR2 from the germline V gene are LGHDT and YNNKEL (reference sequence). The V end was cut by 1 base, the J end by 1 base, with 14 bases between. The CDR3 is 16 residues long. The CDR3 nucleotides read TGTGCCAGCAGCCAAGCCCAGGTGTCAAGATCCTACGAGCAGTACTTC. It encodes CASSQAQVSRSYEQYF.

The V gene is TRBV5-5, the J gene TRBJ1-2, with 8 bases that match TRBD1. CDR1 SGHKS and CDR2 YYEKEE come from the germline V gene (reference sequence). J was trimmed by 3 bases and V by 3 bases; bases with no gene match: 4. CDR3 size: 14 residues. Here the CDR3 reads CASSSGQEHYGYTF. The CDR3 region has the DNA TGTGCCAGCAGCTCGGGACAGGAGCACTATGGCTACACCTTC.

The chain links TRBV20-1 to TRBJ2-1, with D maybe TRBD2 (5 bases). The germline CDR1 and CDR2 sequences are DFQATT and SNEGSKA (reference sequence). The CDR3 is 11 residues long. Trimming took 6 bases from V and 7 from J, leaving 10 bases between them. The CDR3 DNA sequence: TGCAGTGCCTCAGGCGGGAATGAGCAGTTCTTC. As protein: CSASGGNEQFF.

V gene TRBV19 combines with J gene TRBJ2-3; 9 nucleotides line up with TRBD1. V shed 3 bases and J 2 bases; nucleotides not matched to a gene: 9. Germline V gene sequence: CDR1 LNHDA, CDR2 SQIVND (reference sequence). This CDR3 contains 17 residues. As DNA, the CDR3 is TGTGCCAGTAGTATCGTCCCCGGGACAGGGCTCACAGATACGCAGTATTTT. Its protein product is CASSIVPGTGLTDTQYF. The whole variable domain, remainder taken from reference TRBV19 and TRBJ2-3, is DGGITQSPKYLFRKEGQNVTLSCEQNLNHDAMYWYRQDPGQGLRLIYYSQIVNDFQKGDIAEGYSVSREKKESFPLTVTSAQKNPTAFYLCASSIVPGTGLTDTQYFGPGTRLTVL.

This chain connects TRBV6-5 to TRBJ1-1; no clear D gene. Germline lookup yields CDR1 MNHEY and CDR2 SVGAGI. Between the trimmed V and J ends, which lost 8 bases and 3 bases, there was a span of 7 bases. The CDR3 extends over 11 amino acids. Here the CDR3 DNA reads TGTGCCAGCCACAGTTACACTGAAGCTTTCTTT. This encodes CASHSYTEAFF.

The CDR3: CASSLYEGRGDGYTF. The CDR3 nucleotides are TGTGCCAGCAGCTTATATGAGGGGCGCGGGGATGGCTACACCTTC. The chain recombines TRBV7-9 with TRBJ1-2; maybe TRBD1 (5 bases). Germline V gene sequence: CDR1 SEHNR, CDR2 FQNEAQ (reference sequence). The CDR3 contains 15 residues. Trimming removed 2 bases from V and 6 bases from J, with 16 bases in between.

In this sample, this clone turned up a few times. The chain combines TRBV19 with TRBJ1-1, with no clear D. CDR3 size: 14 residues. Trimming took 7 bases from V and 1 from J, leaving 13 bases between them. Germline V lookup: CDR1 LNHDA, CDR2 SQIVND (reference sequence). CDR3 residues: CASNPTAQNTEAFF. In nucleotides, the CDR3 is TGTGCCAGTAATCCGACTGCCCAGAACACTGAAGCTTTCTTT.

Only one count was recorded for this clone. The V gene is TRBV19, the J gene TRBJ1-2; D uncertain. This CDR3 is built from 15 residues. The V and J ends lost 5 bases and 4 bases respectively, with 17 bases between them. CDR1 is LNHDA, CDR2 SQIVND, per germline (reference sequence). The DNA of the CDR3 is TGTGCCAGTAGTCCAAGGTCAAGGAGTGTCTATGGCTACACCTTC. It encodes CASSPRSRSVYGYTF.

This clone was recorded once. The chain links TRBV19 to TRBJ1-4, with 10 bases lining up with TRBD1. The germline CDR1 and CDR2 sequences are LNHDA and SQIVND (reference sequence). This CDR3 spans 17 amino acids. The ends lost 2 bases at V and 7 bases at J; junction bases unmatched: 10. CDR3 nucleotides: TGTGCCAGTAGTATACGGGCCCTAGGGGACAGGGGTGAAAAACTGTTTTTT. Residues: CASSIRALGDRGEKLFF.

The chain recombines TRBV29-1 with TRBJ1-2; 8 nucleotides agree with TRBD1. J gave up 2 bases and V 1 base, and 6 bases lay outside the gene matches. This CDR3 region has 15 residues. Per germline, CDR1 SQVTM and CDR2 ANQGSEA. DNA for the CDR3: TGCAGCGTTGAAGGGACAGGGATGGGAAACTATGGCTACACCTTC. Encoded protein: CSVEGTGMGNYGYTF.

This chain connects TRBV19 to TRBJ2-7; 8 bases map to TRBD1. The V gene end was trimmed by 6 bases and the J gene end by 6 bases; junction bases not matched to a gene: 13. Germline assignment: CDR1 LNHDA and CDR2 SQIVND (reference sequence). The CDR3 has 15 amino acids. The CDR3 DNA sequence: TGTGCCAGTAGCTGGGGTACGGCAGGGGGCAGCGAGCAGTACTTC. Amino acids: CASSWGTAGGSEQYF.

The chain uses TRBV4-3 and TRBJ2-2; 8 bases match TRBD2. The CDR3 has 16 residues. V gave up 0 bases and J gave up 6 bases; unmatched junction bases: 6. Germline-derived CDR1 and CDR2 are LGHNA and YSLEER. The CDR3 sequence is CASSQDLGTRAGELFF. The CDR3 DNA sequence: TGCGCCAGCAGCCAAGATCTTGGGACTAGGGCCGGGGAGCTGTTTTTT.

V is TRBV6-1 and J is TRBJ2-7; the D gene is possibly TRBD1 (6 bases). Germline CDR1 and CDR2: MNHNS and SASEGT. The V and J ends lost 1 base and 3 bases respectively, with 10 bases between them. The CDR3 sequence is 14 residues long. CDR3: CASSEGTVIYEQYF. CDR3 coding DNA: TGTGCCAGCAGTGAAGGGACAGTCATCTACGAGCAGTACTTC.

V is TRBV5-1 and J is TRBJ2-5; D gene unclear. Per germline, CDR1 SGHRS and CDR2 YFSETQ. This CDR3 has 13 residues. V lost 1 base, J lost 2 bases, and 6 bases lay in between. This CDR3 reads CASSLIVQETQYF. The CDR3 DNA sequence: TGCGCCAGCAGCTTGATAGTGCAAGAGACCCAGTACTTC.

The chain carries TRBV19 and TRBJ2-2, with a tentative D call TRBD1 (5 bases). Deletions cut 4 bases from V and 6 bases from J, with 6 bases between. The CDR3 length is 12 residues. Germline V gene sequence: CDR1 LNHDA, CDR2 SQIVND (reference sequence). The CDR3 DNA reads as TGTGCCAGTAGTAAGGGGCCCGGGGAGCTGTTTTTT. As protein: CASSKGPGELFF.

The V and J genes are TRBV10-1 and TRBJ1-2; tentatively, D is TRBD1 (6 bases). The germline gives CDR1 WNHNN, CDR2 SYGVQD (reference sequence). Trimming took 3 bases from V and 5 from J, leaving 10 bases between them. The CDR3 covers 13 residues. CDR3 loop: CASSDGQLYGYTF. The CDR3 coding sequence is TGCGCCAGCAGTGATGGACAGTTATATGGCTACACCTTC.

The gene calls are TRBV19 and TRBJ2-7, with TRBD1 matching over 8 bases. The germline CDR1 and CDR2 sequences are LNHDA and SQIVND (reference sequence). The trim removed 6 bases at V and 9 bases at J, leaving 13 bases unmatched. The CDR3 runs 14 residues. DNA of the CDR3: TGTGCCAGTAGCCCCGGGACAGGTGGCGAGTGGCAGTACTTC. Protein: CASSPGTGGEWQYF.

V is TRBV29-1 and J is TRBJ1-2, with TRBD1 matching over 8 bases. Germline loops: CDR1 SQVTM, CDR2 ANQGSEA. V was pared by 7 bases and J by 3 bases, with 7 bases of the junction left unmatched. CDR3 size: 13 residues. The CDR3 loop is CSGAMGQDYGYTF. DNA of the CDR3: TGCAGCGGGGCTATGGGACAGGACTATGGCTACACCTTC.

On this clone: Other DNA sequences in this specimen translate into the identical CDR3. V is TRBV5-1 and J is TRBJ1-3, with a tentative D call TRBD1 (5 bases). V lost 3 bases and J lost 0, with 10 bases in between. The length of the CDR3 is 15 residues. Germline CDR1 is SGHRS and CDR2 is YFSETQ. CDR3 sequence reads: CASSSGHTSGNTIYF. CDR3 in DNA: TGCGCCAGCAGCTCCGGACATACCTCTGGAAACACCATATATTTT. Variable domain in full (rest from reference TRBV5-1 and TRBJ1-3): KAGVTQTPRYLIKTRGQQVTLSCSPISGHRSVSWYQQTPGQGLQFLFEYFSETQRNKGNFPGRFSGRQFSNSRSEMNVSTLELGDSALYLCASSSGHTSGNTIYFGEGSWLTVV.

V is TRBV18 and J is TRBJ2-5; D remains ambiguous. Germline values: CDR1 KGHSH, CDR2 LQKENI. CDR3 length: 12 amino acids. Deletions cut 6 bases from V and 7 bases from J, with 12 bases between. CDR3 residues: CASSMADGTQYF. CDR3 sequence (DNA): TGTGCCAGCTCGATGGCGGATGGGACCCAGTACTTC.

This clone was seen a few times. The chain links TRBV30 to TRBJ2-7, with 8 bases fitting TRBD2. V shed 3 bases and J 5 bases; nucleotides not matched to a gene: 6. Germline V gives CDR1 GTSNPN, CDR2 SVGIG (reference sequence). The CDR3 runs to 13 residues. The CDR3 DNA reads as TGTGCCTGGAGACGACTAGCGATTGACGAGCAGTACTTC. Amino acids: CAWRRLAIDEQYF.

The V and J genes are TRBV7-9 and TRBJ2-4; D is perhaps TRBD1 (5 bases). This CDR3 is 15 amino acids long. The ends were cut back, 5 bases at V and 0 bases at J, with 11 bases in the middle. The germline V gene encodes CDR1 SEHNR and CDR2 FQNEAQ (reference sequence). CDR3 residues: CASSQGSGAKNIQYF. In DNA, the CDR3 is TGTGCCAGCAGCCAGGGTTCTGGAGCCAAAAACATTCAGTACTTC.

V usage is TRBV24-1 and J usage is TRBJ2-2; TRBD2 agrees at 9 bases. Germline V gene sequence: CDR1 KGHDR, CDR2 SFDVKD. V trimming: 2 bases; J trimming: 4 bases; junction bases outside the gene matches: 10. The CDR3 is 18 residues long. The CDR3: CATSDWDSGSGVTGELFF. The DNA of the CDR3 is TGTGCCACCAGTGATTGGGATAGCGGGAGTGGTGTCACCGGGGAGCTGTTTTTT.

The chain couples TRBV4-1 to TRBJ2-7; TRBD1 agrees at 7 bases. This CDR3 is 15 amino acids long. After removal of 1 base from V and 5 bases from J, the junction contained 8 bases not matched to a gene. The germline V gene has CDR1 MGHRA and CDR2 YSYEKL. The CDR3 region has the DNA TGCGCCAGCAGCCAAGCGGGACAGAGTTTCCACGAGCAGTACTTC. The encoded protein is CASSQAGQSFHEQYF.

This chain links TRBV27 with TRBJ2-1; 9 bases align to TRBD2. V was clipped by 4 bases and J by 5 bases; unmatched bases: 9. Germline V gene data show CDR1 as MNHEY and CDR2 as SMNVEV (reference sequence). The CDR3 has 16 amino acids. CDR3 residues: CASSSGGLAYNNEQFF. The DNA for the CDR3 is TGTGCCAGCAGTTCGGGGGGACTAGCTTATAACAATGAGCAGTTCTTC.

DNA for the CDR3: TGTGCCAGCAGCTCGACAGGGGGAAGAACAACTGAAGCTTTCTTT. Protein product: CASSSTGGRTTEAFF. This chain joins TRBV11-2 and TRBJ1-1; 9 nucleotides match TRBD1. CDR1 and CDR2 (germline): SGHAT, FQNNGV. The CDR3 runs 15 residues. The V segment lost 4 bases and the J segment 5 bases; nucleotides outside the gene matches: 8.

The chain uses TRBV18 and TRBJ1-6; the match to TRBD1 covers 7 bases. This CDR3 has 16 amino acids. V trimming: 3 bases; J trimming: 6 bases; junction bases outside the gene matches: 8. Germline V gives CDR1 KGHSH, CDR2 LQKENI. For the CDR3, the DNA is TGTGCCAGCTCACCTGGCGGGGACAGCCTTAATTCACCCCTCCACTTT. Translated, it gives CASSPGGDSLNSPLHF.

This chain connects TRBV4-2 to TRBJ1-3; D possibly corresponds to TRBD1 (6 bases). CDR1 is LGHNA and CDR2 is YNFKEQ in the germline V gene. Trimming stripped 2 bases from V and 1 base from J, with 9 bases between. The CDR3 length is 15 residues. The CDR3 sequence: CASSQLTGSGNTIYF. In nucleotides, the CDR3 is TGTGCCAGCAGCCAATTAACAGGGTCTGGAAACACCATATATTTT.

The chain combines TRBV11-2 with TRBJ2-3; 8 positions agree with TRBD2. The CDR3 covers 17 residues. The germline V gene encodes CDR1 SGHAT and CDR2 FQNNGV. J gave up 2 bases and V 0 bases, and 7 bases lay outside the gene matches. The CDR3 spells CASSLDLASGYTDTQYF. DNA for the CDR3: TGTGCCAGCAGCTTAGATCTGGCTAGCGGGTACACAGATACGCAGTATTTT.

The rearrangement joins TRBV7-9 to TRBJ2-7; TRBD2 matches 10 bases. The CDR3 runs 19 residues. In germline, CDR1 is SEHNR, CDR2 FQNEAQ (reference sequence). Germline trimming cut 2 bases from V and 1 base from J; bases unmatched to any gene: 14. CDR3 protein: CASSLYEIRLAGVSYEQYF. The CDR3 coding sequence is TGTGCCAGCAGCTTATACGAGATTCGGCTAGCGGGAGTATCCTACGAGCAGTACTTC.

About this clone itself: The junction departs from the called germline gene at one end, perhaps through a read error. The chain carries TRBV7-7 and TRBJ1-1, with D possibly TRBD1 on 6 matching bases. The germline V gene has CDR1 SSHAT and CDR2 FNYEAQ (reference sequence). The CDR3 length is 13 residues. The CDR3 is CASSPARGTEAFF. In nucleotides, the CDR3 is TGTGCTAGCAGCCCCGCCAGGGGCACTGAAGCTTTCTTT.